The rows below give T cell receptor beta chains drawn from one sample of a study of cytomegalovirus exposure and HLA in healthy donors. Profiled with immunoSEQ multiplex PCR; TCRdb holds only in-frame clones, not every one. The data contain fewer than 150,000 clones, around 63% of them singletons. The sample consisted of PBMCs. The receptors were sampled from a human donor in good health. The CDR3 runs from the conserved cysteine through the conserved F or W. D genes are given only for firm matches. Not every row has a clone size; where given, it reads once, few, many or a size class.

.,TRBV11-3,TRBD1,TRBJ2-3,TGTGCCAGCAGCTTAGCTCCTGGACAGGCCCCAGATACGCAGTATTTT,CASSLAPGQAPDTQYF
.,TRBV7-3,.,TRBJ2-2,TGTGCCAGCAGCCCTTCGATGGGGAGCGGGGAGCTGTTTTTT,CASSPSMGSGELFF
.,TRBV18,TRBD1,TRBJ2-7,TGTGCCAGCTCGCCCCTCTCCGGACAGGGGTCCTACGAGCAGTACTTC,CASSPLSGQGSYEQYF
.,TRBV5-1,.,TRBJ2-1,TGCGCCAGCAACGAAGGGAGCTCCTACAATGAGCAGTTCTTC,CASNEGSSYNEQFF
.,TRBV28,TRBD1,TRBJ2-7,TGTGCCACCCGGGGGCAGAGGACAGGGGGCTACGAGCAGTACTTC,CATRGQRTGGYEQYF
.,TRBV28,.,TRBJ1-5,TGTGCCAGCAGGACAGTCGGTGGTCAGCCCCAGCATTTT,CASRTVGGQPQHF
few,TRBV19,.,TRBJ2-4,TGTGCCAGTAGTAGGTACAGAGAAGGAAAAAACATTCAGTACTTC,CASSRYREGKNIQYF
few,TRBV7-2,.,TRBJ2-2,TGTGCCAGCAGTCGCCAAGGAGGGCTAGCCGGGGAGCTGTTTTTT,CASSRQGGLAGELFF
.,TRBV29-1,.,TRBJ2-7,TGCAGCGTTGCCGAGCCCCTCCTCTACGAGCAGTACTTC,CSVAEPLLYEQYF
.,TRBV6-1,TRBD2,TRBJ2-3,TGTGCCAGCAGTGGGACTAGCGTCGGAGATACGCAGTATTTT,CASSGTSVGDTQYF
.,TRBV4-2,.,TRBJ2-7,TGTGCCAGCAGCCAAGATTTTAACGAGCAGTACTTC,CASSQDFNEQYF
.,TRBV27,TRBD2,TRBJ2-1,TGTGCCAGCAGGCAAGCGGGACTAGCGGGATTCAATGAGCAGTTCTTC,CASRQAGLAGFNEQFF
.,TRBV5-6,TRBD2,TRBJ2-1,TGTGCCAGCAGCTTGGGGCTAGCGGGAGCCGATGAGCAGTTCTTC,CASSLGLAGADEQFF
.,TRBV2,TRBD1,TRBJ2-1,TGTGCCAGCAGTGGGAGCCTTGGGGGACAGGCCATAAATGAGCAGTTCTTC,CASSGSLGGQAINEQFF
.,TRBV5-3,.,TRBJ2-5,TGTGCCAGAAGCTTGCTAGCTCCAGGAGGAAAGACCCAGTACTTC,CARSLLAPGGKTQYF
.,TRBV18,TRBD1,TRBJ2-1,TGTGCCAGCTCACAGGACAGGGGAGGGAACGAGCAGTTCTTC,CASSQDRGGNEQFF
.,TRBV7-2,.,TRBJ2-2,TGTGCCAGCAGCTTAAGGCAGGCAAACACCGGGGAGCTGTTTTTT,CASSLRQANTGELFF
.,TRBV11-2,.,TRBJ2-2,TGTGCCAGCAGCTTAGGAGGGGGACCTTTAACGACCGGGGAGCTGTTTTTT,CASSLGGGPLTTGELFF
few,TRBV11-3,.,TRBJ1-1,TGTGCCAGCAGCTTTCAGGGGTCGGTCACTGAAGCTTTCTTT,CASSFQGSVTEAFF
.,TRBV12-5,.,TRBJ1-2,TGTGCTAGTGGTCTTCAGGGCCTCATCTACACCTTC,CASGLQGLIYTF
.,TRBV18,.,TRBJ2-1,TGTGCCAGCTCACCACTCCAGGGGGGAGACAATGAGCAGTTCTTC,CASSPLQGGDNEQFF
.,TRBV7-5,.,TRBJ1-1,TGTGCCAGAAGTGGGGCGGCTTTCTTT,CARSGAAFF
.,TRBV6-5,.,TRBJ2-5,TGTGCCAGCGGGACTGGGCGAGAGACCCAGTACTTC,CASGTGRETQYF
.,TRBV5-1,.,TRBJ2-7,TGCGCCAGCAGCTTGACGGTTAGCTCCTACGAGCAGTACTTC,CASSLTVSSYEQYF
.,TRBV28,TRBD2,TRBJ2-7,TGTGCCAGCAGTTCCCCCCTAGCGGGAGGGACCTACGAGCAGTACTTC,CASSSPLAGGTYEQYF
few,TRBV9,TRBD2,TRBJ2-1,TGTGCCAGCAGCGTAGTAGCTAGCGGGACGGGCAATGAGCAGTTCTTC,CASSVVASGTGNEQFF
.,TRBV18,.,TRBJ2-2,TGTGCCAGCTCACCATCACCCGGGGAGTCGTATTTTTTT,CASSPSPGESYFF
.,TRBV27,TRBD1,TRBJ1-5,TGTGCCAGCAACCCCGGGACAGTTCCGAATCAGCCCCAGCATTTT,CASNPGTVPNQPQHF
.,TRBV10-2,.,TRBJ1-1,TGCGCCAGCAGCCTAGGGGGGGAGAACACTGAAGCTCTCTTT,CASSLGGENTEALF
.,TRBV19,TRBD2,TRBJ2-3,TGTGCCAGTAGTAGTACTAGCGGGAGCACAGATACGCAGTATTTT,CASSSTSGSTDTQYF
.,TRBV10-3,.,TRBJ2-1,TGTGCCATCTCTGGACAGAGATCCTACAATGAGCAGTTCTTC,CAISGQRSYNEQFF
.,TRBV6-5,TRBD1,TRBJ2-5,TGTGCCAGCAGTTACTCGGGACAGGGAGAGACCCAGTACTTC,CASSYSGQGETQYF
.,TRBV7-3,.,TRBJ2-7,TGTGCCAGCAGCTTATCGGCGGTAGAGTACGAGCAGTACTTC,CASSLSAVEYEQYF
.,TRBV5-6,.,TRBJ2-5,TGTGCCAGCAGCTCACAGGGAGGGGAGACCCAGTACTTC,CASSSQGGETQYF
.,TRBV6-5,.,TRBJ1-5,TGTGCCAGCAGTTGGAGTGGAACCAGCAATCAGCCCCAGCATTTT,CASSWSGTSNQPQHF
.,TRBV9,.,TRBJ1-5,TGTGCCAGCAGCACTGGAACAGGGCTAAATCAGCCCCAGCATTTT,CASSTGTGLNQPQHF
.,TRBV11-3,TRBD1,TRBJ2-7,TGTGCCAGCAGCCACCGGGACAGGGCCGACGAGCAGTACTTC,CASSHRDRADEQYF
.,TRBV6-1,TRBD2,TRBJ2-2,TGTGCCAGTAGCGGGAGCGGTACCGGGGAGCTGTTTTTT,CASSGSGTGELFF
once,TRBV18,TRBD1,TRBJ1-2,TGTGCCAGCTCACCTCCGGGACAGGGGGGCGGCTACACCTTC,CASSPPGQGGGYTF
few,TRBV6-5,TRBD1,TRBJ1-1,TGTGCCAGCAGTTTAGGACAGGGAGTCTGGTTCACTGAAGCTTTCTTT,CASSLGQGVWFTEAFF
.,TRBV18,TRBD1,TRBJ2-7,TGTGCCAGCTCATACAGTTCCGGACAGGGGAGCTCCTACGAGCAGTACTTC,CASSYSSGQGSSYEQYF
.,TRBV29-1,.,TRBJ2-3,TGCAGCGTTGATGGGCAGGGTGCAGATACGCAGTATTTT,CSVDGQGADTQYF
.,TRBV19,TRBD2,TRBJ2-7,TGTGCCAGTAGTAATCGCGGGGGGACGGGCGAGCAGTACTTC,CASSNRGGTGEQYF
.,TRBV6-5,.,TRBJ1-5,TGTGCCAGCAGTTCCGTGTCGAGTGGGCGCGATCAGCCCCAGCATTTT,CASSSVSSGRDQPQHF
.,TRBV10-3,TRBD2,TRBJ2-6,TGTGCCATCAGTGAGTCTAAGGGGAGGGCCTCTGGGGCCAACGTCCTGACTTTC,CAISESKGRASGANVLTF
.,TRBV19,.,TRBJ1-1,TGTGCCAGTAGTAAGCCGGGAAACACTGAAGCTTTCTTT,CASSKPGNTEAFF
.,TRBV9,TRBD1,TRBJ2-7,TGTGCCAGCAGCGTGAGGACAGGGCCCTACGAGCAGTACTTC,CASSVRTGPYEQYF
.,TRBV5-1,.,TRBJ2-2,TGCGCCAGCAGCTTGGGGGCTCAGAACACCGGGGAGCTGTTTTTT,CASSLGAQNTGELFF
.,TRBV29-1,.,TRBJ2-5,TGCAGCGTTGAAGGGGCGGGCAGTCGAGAGACCCAGTACTTC,CSVEGAGSRETQYF
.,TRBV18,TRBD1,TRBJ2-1,TGTGCCAGCTCACCACTGGGACAGAGCTCCTACAATGAGCAGTTCTTC,CASSPLGQSSYNEQFF
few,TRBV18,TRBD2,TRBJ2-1,TGTGCCAGCTCACCACCGGAAATAGTGGGGGGGAATGAGCAGTTCTTC,CASSPPEIVGGNEQFF
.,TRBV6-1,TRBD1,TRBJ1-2,TGTGCCAGCAGTGACCGCAGTCGCAGACAGGGAGATGGCTACACCTTC,CASSDRSRRQGDGYTF
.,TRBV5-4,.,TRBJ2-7,TGTGCCAGCAGCTTGAGAGAAATCTCCTACGAGCAGTACTTC,CASSLREISYEQYF